The 21 T cell receptor beta chains below come from one sample, sequenced in a study of blood T cell repertoires in COVID-19. Repertoires were generated with immunoSEQ multiplex PCR, while TCRdb's copy carries only in-frame clones and drops some. Here the sample spans about 240,000 clones, approximately 83% being singletons. The sequencing sample was made of peripheral blood. The receptors originated from a man between 25 and 39 years old who had recovered from COVID-19.

This clone was counted a single time. This chain uses TRBV28 with TRBJ2-3; 9 nucleotides agree with TRBD2. Germline V gene lookup returns CDR1 MDHEN and CDR2 SYDVKM. J lost 4 bases, V lost 4 bases, and 3 bases had no gene match. CDR3 size: 14 residues. CDR3 DNA: TGTGCCAGCAGTTCTAGCGGGGTGCCAGATACGCAGTATTTT. It translates to CASSSSGVPDTQYF.

This clone has more than one count but fewer than ten. The V and J genes are TRBV12-5 and TRBJ1-6; TRBD1 aligns across 9 bases. CDR1 is LGHNT, CDR2 FRNRAP, per germline. The CDR3 spans 16 residues. The V segment lost 1 base and the J segment 9 bases; nucleotides outside the gene matches: 7. CDR3 loop: CASGLDTGGRASPLHF. The CDR3 bases are TGTGCTAGTGGTTTGGATACAGGGGGCCGGGCTTCACCCCTCCACTTT. The complete variable domain, with remaining parts taken from reference TRBV12-5 and TRBJ1-6, reads DARVTQTPRHKVTEMGQEVTMRCQPILGHNTVFWYRQTMMQGLELLAYFRNRAPLDDSGMPKDRFSAEMPDATLATLKIQPSEPRDSAVYFCASGLDTGGRASPLHFGNGTRLTVT.

The count of this clone is one. V usage is TRBV2 and J usage is TRBJ1-1; possible D gene TRBD1, 5 bases. V was clipped by 6 bases and J by 3 bases, with 11 bases between them. In germline, CDR1 is SNHLY, CDR2 FYNNEI. The CDR3 totals 13 residues. CDR3 coding DNA: TGTGCCAGCAGCCCCCAGGGCTACACTGAAGCTTTCTTT. This gives the protein CASSPQGYTEAFF.

This chain joins TRBV3-1 (or the pseudogene TRBV3-2) and TRBJ1-1, with D possibly TRBD1 on 6 matching bases. CDR3 length equals 13 residues. Trimming shortened V by 10 bases and J by 1 base, and 13 bases separated the two germline ends. CDR1 LGHDT and CDR2 YNNKEL come from the germline V gene (reference sequence). The CDR3 coding sequence is TGTGCCACCATGGACAGCCAGAACACTGAAGCTTTCTTT. Protein: CATMDSQNTEAFF.

This chain uses TRBV7-2 with TRBJ2-5; 8 nucleotides line up with TRBD2. This CDR3 contains 16 residues. Per germline, CDR1 SGHTA and CDR2 FQGNSA. V was pared by 3 bases and J by 1 base, with 7 bases of the junction left unmatched. CDR3 amino acids: CASSFGGTRAQETQYF. The CDR3 DNA reads as TGTGCCAGCAGCTTCGGTGGGACTAGAGCCCAAGAGACCCAGTACTTC.

The rearrangement links TRBV3-1 (or the pseudogene TRBV3-2) to TRBJ2-1; no definite D call. V shed 3 bases and J shed 0 bases, with 9 bases lying between them. This CDR3 comprises 15 residues. Germline lookup yields CDR1 LGHDT and CDR2 YNNKEL (reference sequence). This CDR3 reads CASSQSAVSYNEQFF. CDR3 DNA: TGTGCCAGCAGCCAGTCTGCGGTCTCCTACAATGAGCAGTTCTTC.

The chain joins TRBV18 to TRBJ1-1, with 8 nucleotides matching TRBD1. Germline values: CDR1 KGHSH, CDR2 LQKENI. Unmatched junction bases numbered 7, after V lost 2 bases and J lost 5 bases. This CDR3 comprises 15 residues. This CDR3 reads CASSPRTGRGTEAFF. Here the CDR3 DNA reads TGTGCCAGCTCACCAAGGACAGGGAGGGGAACTGAAGCTTTCTTT.

The table lists this clone with a count of one. This rearrangement joins TRBV5-8 to TRBJ2-7; 10 positions match TRBD2. Germline V CDR1 and CDR2: SGHTS, YDEGEE. CDR3 length: 14 residues. The J segment lost 3 bases and the V segment lost 7 bases, leaving 7 bases of the junction unmatched. The CDR3 DNA follows: TGTGCCAGCTTGTCTAGCGGGAGCCGCTACGAGCAGTACGTC. It specifies CASLSSGSRYEQYV.

The chain is built from TRBV29-1 and TRBJ2-5, with D unclear. CDR1 and CDR2 (germline): SQVTM, ANQGSEA. The V gene lost 6 bases and the J gene lost 5 bases, with 16 bases spanning the gap. The CDR3 is 13 residues long. The CDR3 coding sequence is TGCAGCGTAGACCTAGGTCATCTGGAGACCCAGTACTTC. Translation: CSVDLGHLETQYF.

The chain couples TRBV6-2 or TRBV6-3 to TRBJ2-2; D possibly corresponds to TRBD2 (5 bases). The V end lost 0 bases, the J end lost 4 bases, and 12 bases lay between the germline ends. The CDR3 has 16 residues. Germline V lookup: CDR1 MNHEY, CDR2 SVGEGT. The DNA for the CDR3 is TGTGCCAGCAGTTACTCGAGAGGGTTTGCCACCGGGGAGCTGTTTTTT. This translates into CASSYSRGFATGELFF.

The chain carries TRBV7-2 and TRBJ1-2; D is perhaps TRBD1 (6 bases). V shed 11 bases and J shed 6 bases, with 25 bases lying between them. CDR3 length equals 15 residues. Germline-derived CDR1 and CDR2 are SGHTA and FQGNSA. CDR3 sequence (DNA): TGTGCCGGGGGCAAGGGAGCAGCTCTTATGAATGGCTACACCTTC. Its protein product is CAGGKGAALMNGYTF.

This clone was seen just once. V gene TRBV7-9 combines with J gene TRBJ1-1; D unresolved. CDR1 is SEHNR, CDR2 FQNEAQ, per germline (reference sequence). V lost 1 base and J lost 4, with 7 bases in between. The CDR3 runs to 13 residues. The CDR3 loop is CASSLVLSTEAFF. CDR3 sequence (DNA): TGTGCCAGCAGCTTAGTGTTGAGCACTGAAGCTTTCTTT.

The chain employs TRBV13 and TRBJ1-2; D is ambiguous. Trimming cost V 5 bases and J 6 bases, with 13 bases left between them. The CDR3 totals 13 residues. CDR1 is PRHDT, CDR2 FYEKMQ, per germline (reference sequence). Written as DNA, the CDR3 is TGTGCCAGCAGCCTCACAGAGACCGATGGCTACACCTTC. The encoded protein is CASSLTETDGYTF.

The gene calls are TRBV2 and TRBJ2-3, with TRBD2 matching over 8 bases. Per the germline V gene, CDR1 is SNHLY and CDR2 is FYNNEI. The CDR3 loop spans 13 amino acids. V lost 8 bases to trimming and J lost 4 bases; unmatched junction nucleotides: 5. CDR3 loop: CASLAGNPDTQYF. CDR3 nucleotides: TGTGCCAGCTTAGCGGGGAATCCAGATACGCAGTATTTT.

V gene TRBV13 combines with J gene TRBJ2-3; TRBD2 might be the D (5 bases). V was shortened by 0 bases and J by 0 bases, with 13 bases between the two germline ends. Germline CDR1 is PRHDT and CDR2 is FYEKMQ (reference sequence). CDR3 length: 17 residues. CDR3 region: CASSLGDYPSSTDTQYF. DNA for the CDR3: TGTGCCAGCAGCTTAGGCGACTACCCCTCTAGCACAGATACGCAGTATTTT.

In its sample, this clone was seen once. The genes are TRBV6-5 and TRBJ1-2, with D uncertain. Trimming took 8 bases from V and 3 from J, leaving 10 bases between them. The germline V gene encodes CDR1 MNHEY and CDR2 SVGAGI. The CDR3 is made up of 12 amino acids. As DNA, the CDR3 is TGTGCCAGCGCGCAGGTAGACTATGGCTACACCTTC. This codes for CASAQVDYGYTF.

This sequence joins TRBV5-1 and TRBJ1-6; D may be TRBD1 (5 bases). Trimming shortened V by 0 bases and J by 9 bases, and 10 bases separated the two germline ends. CDR1 SGHRS and CDR2 YFSETQ come from the germline V gene. This CDR3 is 14 amino acids long. The CDR3 here is CASSLDGGSSPLHF. The CDR3 coding sequence is TGCGCCAGCAGCTTGGATGGGGGGAGTTCACCCCTCCACTTT.

CDR3 region: CASSGLRGSPLHF. The CDR3 bases are TGCGCCAGCAGTGGGCTCAGGGGCTCGCCCCTCCACTTT. The chain has TRBV10-1 and TRBJ1-6; the D gene is possibly TRBD1 (6 bases). The CDR3 spans 13 residues. V was pared by 4 bases and J by 13 bases, with 14 bases between. The V gene's germline CDR1 is WNHNN and CDR2 SYGVQD (reference sequence).

The chain is built from TRBV7-8 and TRBJ2-7; D gene ambiguous. Germline CDR1 is SGHVS and CDR2 is FQNEAQ. The CDR3 consists of 16 residues. V lost 1 base and J lost 1, with 14 bases in between. The CDR3 sequence: CASSLGGEPLSYEQYV. CDR3 nucleotides: TGTGCCAGCAGCTTAGGAGGAGAGCCTCTATCCTACGAGCAGTACGTC.

The chain recombines TRBV6-5 with TRBJ2-7; possibly TRBD2 for D (6 bases). This CDR3 is 14 amino acids long. With 8 bases removed from V and 5 bases from J, the gap between germline ends came to 19 bases. CDR1 and CDR2 (germline): MNHEY, SVGAGI. In nucleotides, the CDR3 is TGTGCCAGCGAGGAGGGGTGGCAGGGTAACGAGCAGTACGTC. Translation: CASEEGWQGNEQYV.

This rearrangement joins TRBV5-8 to TRBJ1-5; a weak D match, TRBD1 (5 bases). V lost 0 bases and J lost 2, with 9 bases in between. CDR3 length equals 15 residues. The germline V gene has CDR1 SGHTS and CDR2 YDEGEE. CDR3: CASSLAGSGNQPQHF. For the CDR3, the DNA is TGTGCCAGCAGCTTGGCAGGGTCTGGCAATCAGCCCCAGCATTTT.